The text below deals with one TCR beta chain. What it binds is unknown. These data are taken from a study of regulatory T cells in long-lasting Graves disease. Study results and caveats: Thyroid tissue went unexamined; only peripheral blood was analyzed.

The CDR3 is made up of 16 amino acids. Trimming stripped 0 bases from V and 1 base from J, with 13 bases between. Germline lookup yields CDR1 DFQATT and CDR2 SNEGSKA (reference sequence). Libraries of TCR beta came from iRepertoire HTBI primers plus Arm-PCR of CDR3 regions. TCRdb reprocessed the multiplex PCR reads with MiXCR, giving one entry per CDR3 protein. The sample consists of hundreds of thousands of distinct CDR3 sequences, 15% to 20% of them appearing once. Time point given: newly diagnosed GD, antithyroid drugs for less than 3 months. PBMC-derived RNA was used for the TCR library. A further study also used this sample, focusing on T cells in Graves' hyperthyroidism and ophthalmopathy. According to that study: Calling Graves' hyperthyroidism stable meant ophthalmopathy did not progress within 18 months.

The source was peripheral blood mononuclear cells (PBMCs), collected at new diagnosis, from a patient treated with antithyroid drugs. This sequence originates from a man younger than 35 with Graves disease. The rearrangement links TRBV20-1 to TRBJ1-5; maybe TRBD1 (5 bases). The CDR3 loop is CSARDQGVGSNQPQHF. CDR3 DNA: TGCAGTGCTAGAGATCAGGGTGTGGGGAGCAATCAGCCCCAGCATTTT.